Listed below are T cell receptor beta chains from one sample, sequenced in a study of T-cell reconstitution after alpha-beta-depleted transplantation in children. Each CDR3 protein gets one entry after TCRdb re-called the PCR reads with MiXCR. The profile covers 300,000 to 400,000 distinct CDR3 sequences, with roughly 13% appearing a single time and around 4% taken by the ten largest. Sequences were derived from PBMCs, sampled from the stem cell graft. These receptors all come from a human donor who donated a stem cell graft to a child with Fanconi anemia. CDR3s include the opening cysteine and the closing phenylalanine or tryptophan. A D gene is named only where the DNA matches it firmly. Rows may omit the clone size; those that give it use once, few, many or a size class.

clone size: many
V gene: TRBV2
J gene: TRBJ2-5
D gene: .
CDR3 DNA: TGTGCCAGCAGTGTCCTAGAGACCCAGTACTTC
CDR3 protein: CASSVLETQYF

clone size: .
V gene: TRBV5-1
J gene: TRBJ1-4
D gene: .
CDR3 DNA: TGTGCCAGCGGCTCCGGGGATCCCACTAATGAAAAACTGTTTTTT
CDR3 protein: CASGSGDPTNEKLFF

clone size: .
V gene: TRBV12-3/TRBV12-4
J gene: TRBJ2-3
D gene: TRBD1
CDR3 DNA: TGTGCCAGCAGAAGACAGGGGGGAGATACGCAGTATTTT
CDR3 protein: CASRRQGGDTQYF

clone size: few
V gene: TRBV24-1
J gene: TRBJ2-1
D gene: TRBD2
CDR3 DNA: TGTGCCACCAGTGATTTAAAAGCGGGGGGCGACTACAATGAGCAGTTCTTC
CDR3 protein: CATSDLKAGGDYNEQFF

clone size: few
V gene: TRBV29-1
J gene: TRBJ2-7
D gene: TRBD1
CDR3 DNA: TGCAGCGTTGCGACAGGGGGTATGTCTAGCGAGCAGTACTTC
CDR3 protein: CSVATGGMSSEQYF

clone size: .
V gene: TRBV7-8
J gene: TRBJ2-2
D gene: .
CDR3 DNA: TGTGCCAGCACCCTGATAGGGACCTGGGAGCTGTTTTTT
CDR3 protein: CASTLIGTWELFF

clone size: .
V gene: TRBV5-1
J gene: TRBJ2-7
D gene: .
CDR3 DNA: TGCGCCAGCAGCTTGGGTAGCGCGACCTACGAGCAGTACTTC
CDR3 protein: CASSLGSATYEQYF

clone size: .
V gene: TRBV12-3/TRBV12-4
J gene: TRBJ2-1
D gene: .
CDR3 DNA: TGTGCCAGCAGTCTGACGGACGGGAATGAGCAGTTCTTC
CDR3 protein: CASSLTDGNEQFF

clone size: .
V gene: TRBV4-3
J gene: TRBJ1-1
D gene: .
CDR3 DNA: TGCGCCAGCAGCCAAGATGTGAGCTACACTGAAGCTTTCTTT
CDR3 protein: CASSQDVSYTEAFF

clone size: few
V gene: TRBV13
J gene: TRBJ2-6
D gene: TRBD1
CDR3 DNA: TGTGCCAGCAGCTGGAAATCCGGGACAGGTTTACTTGGAGGGGCCAACGTCCTGACTTTC
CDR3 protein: CASSWKSGTGLLGGANVLTF

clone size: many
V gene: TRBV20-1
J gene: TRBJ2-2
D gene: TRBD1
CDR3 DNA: TGCAGTGCGATGACTGGGACAGGAAACACCGGGGAGCTGTTTTTT
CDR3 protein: CSAMTGTGNTGELFF

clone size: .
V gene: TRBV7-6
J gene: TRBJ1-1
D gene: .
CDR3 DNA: TGTGCCAGCAGCTTCGGGGAGGAGGTGAACACTGAAGCTTTCTTT
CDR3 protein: CASSFGEEVNTEAFF

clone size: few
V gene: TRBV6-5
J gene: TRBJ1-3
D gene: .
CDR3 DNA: TGTGCCAGCAGTTACTCGAGGAGCTCTGGAAACACCATATATTTT
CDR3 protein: CASSYSRSSGNTIYF

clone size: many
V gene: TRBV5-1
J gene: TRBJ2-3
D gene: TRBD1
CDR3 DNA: TGCGCCAGCAACCTCCGTCCGGGACAGGTAGGAGATACGCAGTATTTT
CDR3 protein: CASNLRPGQVGDTQYF

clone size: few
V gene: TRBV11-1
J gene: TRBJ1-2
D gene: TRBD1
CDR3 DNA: TGTGCCAGGACCCCGGGACAGGGAATTCAAGTCCGGGAGAACTATGGCTACACCTTC
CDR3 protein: CARTPGQGIQVRENYGYTF

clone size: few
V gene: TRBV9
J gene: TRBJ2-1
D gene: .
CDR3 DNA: TGTGCCAGCAGCATAGGAGAATACAATGAGCAGTTCTTC
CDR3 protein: CASSIGEYNEQFF

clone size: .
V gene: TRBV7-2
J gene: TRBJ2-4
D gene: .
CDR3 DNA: TGTGCCAGCAGCTTAGTAGGCAATTCAAACATTCAGTACTTC
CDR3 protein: CASSLVGNSNIQYF

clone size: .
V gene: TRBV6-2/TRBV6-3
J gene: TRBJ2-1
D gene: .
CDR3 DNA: TGTGCCAGCACCTACGATCGAAACAATGAGCAGTTCTTC
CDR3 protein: CASTYDRNNEQFF

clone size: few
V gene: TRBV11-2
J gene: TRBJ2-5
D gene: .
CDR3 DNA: TGTGCCAGCAGCTTAGATTCAGGGAACCAAGAGACCCAGTACTTC
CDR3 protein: CASSLDSGNQETQYF

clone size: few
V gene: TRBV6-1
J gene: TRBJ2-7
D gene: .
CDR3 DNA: TGTGCCAGCAGAACCGGGGCGGGGTACGAGCAGTACTTC
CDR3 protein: CASRTGAGYEQYF

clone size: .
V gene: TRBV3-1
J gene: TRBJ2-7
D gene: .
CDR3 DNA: TGTGCCAGCAGCCATCAGGGGGGCTCCTACGGGCAGTACTTC
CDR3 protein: CASSHQGGSYGQYF

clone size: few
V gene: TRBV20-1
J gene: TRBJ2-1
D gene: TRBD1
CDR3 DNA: TGCAGTGCTAGGGCCCGGGACAGGATTTACAATGAGCAGTTCTTC
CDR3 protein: CSARARDRIYNEQFF

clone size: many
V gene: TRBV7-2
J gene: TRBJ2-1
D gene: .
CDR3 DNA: TGTGCCAGCAGCTCGGGGAAGTATGATGAGCAGTTCTTC
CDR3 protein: CASSSGKYDEQFF